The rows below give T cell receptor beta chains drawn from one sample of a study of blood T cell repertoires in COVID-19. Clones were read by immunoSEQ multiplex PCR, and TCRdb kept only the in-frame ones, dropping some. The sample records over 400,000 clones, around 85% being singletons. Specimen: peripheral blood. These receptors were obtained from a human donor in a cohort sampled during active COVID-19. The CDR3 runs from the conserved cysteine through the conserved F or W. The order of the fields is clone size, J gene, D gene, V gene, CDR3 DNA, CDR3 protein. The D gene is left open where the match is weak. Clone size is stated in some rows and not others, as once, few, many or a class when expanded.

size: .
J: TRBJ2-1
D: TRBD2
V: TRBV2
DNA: TGTGCCAGCAGTGCTGGTACTAGCGGGAGTCATGAGCAGTTCTTC
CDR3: CASSAGTSGSHEQFF

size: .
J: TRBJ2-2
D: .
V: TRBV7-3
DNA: TGTGCCAGCAGCTTAACGTGGTTGGGGCGGAACACCGGGGAGCTGTTTTTT
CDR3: CASSLTWLGRNTGELFF

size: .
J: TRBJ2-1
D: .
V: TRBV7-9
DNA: TGTGCCAGCAGCTTAGATCGACAGGCCAAACGCTCCTACAATGAGCAGTTCTTC
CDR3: CASSLDRQAKRSYNEQFF

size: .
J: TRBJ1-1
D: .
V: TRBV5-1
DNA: TGCGCCAGCAGCTTGACGGTGGAGGGCACTGAAGCTTTCTTT
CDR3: CASSLTVEGTEAFF

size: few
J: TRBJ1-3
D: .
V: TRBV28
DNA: TGTGCCAGCAGTCCCACGGGGGTCTCTGGAAACACCATATATTTT
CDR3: CASSPTGVSGNTIYF

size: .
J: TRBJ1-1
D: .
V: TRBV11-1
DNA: TGTGCCAGCAGCCGGCCGGGGGGTATGAACACTGAAGCTTTCTTT
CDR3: CASSRPGGMNTEAFF

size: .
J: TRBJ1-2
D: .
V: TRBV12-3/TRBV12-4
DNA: TGTGCCAGCAGTCCGGACGGCGGGGGCGGCTACACCTTC
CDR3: CASSPDGGGGYTF

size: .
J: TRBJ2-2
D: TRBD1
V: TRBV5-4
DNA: TGTGCCAGCAGCCTGGACAGGGGTACCGGGGAGCTGTTTTTT
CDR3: CASSLDRGTGELFF

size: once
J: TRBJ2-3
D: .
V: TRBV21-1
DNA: TGTGCCAGCAGCTTCCCGATGCGGGAGCTTAGCACAGATACGCAGTATTTT
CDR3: CASSFPMRELSTDTQYF

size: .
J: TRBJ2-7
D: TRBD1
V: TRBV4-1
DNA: TGCGCCAGCAGCCAAGACTTGGGACAGTCCTACGAGCAGTACTTC
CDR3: CASSQDLGQSYEQYF

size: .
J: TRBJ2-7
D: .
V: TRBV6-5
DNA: TGTGCCAGCAGTTACAAGTGGCTAGCTCCCGAGCAGTACTTC
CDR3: CASSYKWLAPEQYF

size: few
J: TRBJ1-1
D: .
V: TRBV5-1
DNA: TGCGCCAGCAGCTTTCAGGGGAGCACTGAAGCTTTCTTT
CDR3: CASSFQGSTEAFF

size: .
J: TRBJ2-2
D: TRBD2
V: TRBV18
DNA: TGTGCCAGCTCACCATCAGAGCGGGAGGGCAACACCGGGGAGCTGTTTTTT
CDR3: CASSPSEREGNTGELFF

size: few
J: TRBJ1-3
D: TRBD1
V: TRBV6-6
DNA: TGTGCCAGCAGTCGAGCACCGGGACAGGCCCCCGGAAACACCATATATTTT
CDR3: CASSRAPGQAPGNTIYF

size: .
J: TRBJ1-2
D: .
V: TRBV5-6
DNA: TGTGCCAGCAGCCACGCAGGGGTCCGCTATGGCTACACCTTC
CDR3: CASSHAGVRYGYTF

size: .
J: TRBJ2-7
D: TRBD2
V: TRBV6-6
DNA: TGTGCCAGCAGTTACTCGGGGACTAGCGGGTGGGAGCAGTACTTC
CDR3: CASSYSGTSGWEQYF

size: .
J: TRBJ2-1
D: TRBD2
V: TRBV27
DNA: TGTGCCAGCAGTTTTGGTAGCGGGAGGGACAATGAGCAGTTCTTC
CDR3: CASSFGSGRDNEQFF

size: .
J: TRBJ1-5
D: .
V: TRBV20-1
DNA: TGCAGTGCTAGAGATGGGGGCGGCCAGCATTTT
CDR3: CSARDGGGQHF

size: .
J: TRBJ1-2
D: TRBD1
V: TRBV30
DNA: TGTGCCTGGACTCTTGGCGGACAGGGAAACTATGGCTACACCTTC
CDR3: CAWTLGGQGNYGYTF

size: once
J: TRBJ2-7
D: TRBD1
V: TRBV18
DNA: TGTGCCAGCGCAACAACAGGGGTGGTTACCGAGCAGTACTTC
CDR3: CASATTGVVTEQYF

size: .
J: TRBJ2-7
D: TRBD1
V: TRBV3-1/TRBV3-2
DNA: TGTGCCAGCAGCCAAGCCGGGACAGGGGCAGGCGAGCAGTACTTC
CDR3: CASSQAGTGAGEQYF

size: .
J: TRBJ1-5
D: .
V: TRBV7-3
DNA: TGTGCCAGCAGCTTAACGCCGGGGGGGAGCAATCAGCCCCAGCATTTT
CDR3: CASSLTPGGSNQPQHF

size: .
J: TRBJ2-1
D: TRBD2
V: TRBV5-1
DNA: TGCGCCAGCCACCACGGAACTAGCGGGACCCTGGGGCAGTTCTTC
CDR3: CASHHGTSGTLGQFF

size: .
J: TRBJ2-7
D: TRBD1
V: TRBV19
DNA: TGTGCCAGTAGTATAGATTCCACAGGGGCCTCCTACGAGCAGTACTTC
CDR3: CASSIDSTGASYEQYF

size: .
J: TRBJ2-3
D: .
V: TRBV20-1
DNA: TGCAGTGGCGGTCGATCGGATACGCAGTATTTT
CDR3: CSGGRSDTQYF

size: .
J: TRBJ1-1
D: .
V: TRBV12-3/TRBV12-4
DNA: TGTGCCAGCAGCGGAGTGCGGGGCTCTGAAGCTTTCTTT
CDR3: CASSGVRGSEAFF

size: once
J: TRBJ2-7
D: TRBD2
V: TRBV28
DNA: TGTGCCAGCACTAATGTAGCGGGAGGCTTCTACGAGCAGTACTTC
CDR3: CASTNVAGGFYEQYF

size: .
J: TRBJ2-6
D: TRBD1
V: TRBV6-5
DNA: TGTGCCAGCAGCTACGGGACAGCTGGGGCCAACGTCCTGACTTTC
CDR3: CASSYGTAGANVLTF

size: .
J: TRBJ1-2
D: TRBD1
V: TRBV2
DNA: TGTGCCAGCAGTGAGCGACAGGGGATCCGTGGCTACACCTTC
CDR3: CASSERQGIRGYTF

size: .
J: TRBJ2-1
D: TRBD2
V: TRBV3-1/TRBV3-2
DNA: TGTGCCAGCAGCCGGGGACTAGCGGGAACCTACAATGAGCAGTTCTTC
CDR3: CASSRGLAGTYNEQFF

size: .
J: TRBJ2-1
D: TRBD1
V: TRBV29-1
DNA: TGCAGCGGGGGGGACAGGGCTTACAATGAGCAGTTCTTC
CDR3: CSGGDRAYNEQFF

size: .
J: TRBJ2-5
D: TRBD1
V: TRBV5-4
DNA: TGTGCCAGCAGCTTGGGGAGTGGGACAGGGCGAGAGACCCAGTACTTC
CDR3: CASSLGSGTGRETQYF

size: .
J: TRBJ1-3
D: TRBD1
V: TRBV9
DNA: TGTGCCAGCAGCGTAGATGGACAGGGGGCAAACACCATATATTTT
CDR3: CASSVDGQGANTIYF

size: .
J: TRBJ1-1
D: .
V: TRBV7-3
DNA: TGTGCCAGCAGCTTGGGGGGGAGCACTGAAGCTTTCTTT
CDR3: CASSLGGSTEAFF

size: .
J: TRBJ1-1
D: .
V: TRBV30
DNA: TGTGCCGGAAACAGGTTTATGAACACTGAAGCTTTCTTT
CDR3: CAGNRFMNTEAFF

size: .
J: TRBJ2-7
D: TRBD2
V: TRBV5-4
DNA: TGTGCCAGCAGCGGAGGGACTAGCGGGAGGGGGACCTACGAGCAGTACTTC
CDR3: CASSGGTSGRGTYEQYF

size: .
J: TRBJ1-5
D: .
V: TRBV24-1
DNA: TGTGCCACCAGTGGCGGCGGCGGCAATCAGCCCCAGCATTTT
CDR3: CATSGGGGNQPQHF

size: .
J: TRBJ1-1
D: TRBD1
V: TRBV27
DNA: TGTGCCAGCAGCCGACAGGGGGCTGTCGAGAACACTGAAGCTTTCTTT
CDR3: CASSRQGAVENTEAFF

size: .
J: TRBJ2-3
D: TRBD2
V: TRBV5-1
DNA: TGCGCCAGCAGCTTGGTGGGACTAGCGGGAGATACGCAGTATTTT
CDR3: CASSLVGLAGDTQYF

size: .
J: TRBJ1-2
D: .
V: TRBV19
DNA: TGTGCCACCGGAAGCGGCTATGGCTACACCTTC
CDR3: CATGSGYGYTF

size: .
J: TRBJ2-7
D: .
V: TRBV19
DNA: TGTGCCAGTAGTCCCCTAGGAGGGCCCTCCTACGAGCAGTACTTC
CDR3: CASSPLGGPSYEQYF

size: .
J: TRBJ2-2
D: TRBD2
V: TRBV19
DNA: TGTGCCAGTAGTATAGAAAGCGGGAGAGGCACCGGGGAGCTGTTTTTT
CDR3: CASSIESGRGTGELFF

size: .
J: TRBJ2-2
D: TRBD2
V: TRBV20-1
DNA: TGCAGTGCCAGTGGCCTAGCGGGAGTCGGCACCGGGGAGCTGTTTTTT
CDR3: CSASGLAGVGTGELFF

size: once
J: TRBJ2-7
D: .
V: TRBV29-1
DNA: TGCAGCGTTGGACACAGATCCTACGAGCAGTACTTC
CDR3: CSVGHRSYEQYF

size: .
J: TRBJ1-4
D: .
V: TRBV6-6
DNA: TGTGCCAGCCTCCCTGCGGGGGGACGGGAAAAACTGTTTTTT
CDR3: CASLPAGGREKLFF

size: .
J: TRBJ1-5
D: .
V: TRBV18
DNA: TGTGCCAGCTCACCAGGAATCGCGGATCAGCCCCAGCATTTT
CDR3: CASSPGIADQPQHF

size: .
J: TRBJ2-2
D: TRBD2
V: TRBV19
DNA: TGTGCCAGTAGTCCCAAGTTGCGGGGACTAGCGGGAGGTGGAACCGGGGAGCTGTTTTTT
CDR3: CASSPKLRGLAGGGTGELFF

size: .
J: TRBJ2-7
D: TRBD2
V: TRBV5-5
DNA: TGTGCCAGCAGCTTGACTAGCGACGAGCAGTACTTC
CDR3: CASSLTSDEQYF

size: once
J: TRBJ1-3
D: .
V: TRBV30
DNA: TGTGCCTGGAGTGTAGGAAAAGTCGGGGGAGGTCGAGACACCATATATTTT
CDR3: CAWSVGKVGGGRDTIYF

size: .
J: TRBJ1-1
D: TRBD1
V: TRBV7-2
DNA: TGTGCCAGCAGCTTATTTCCCTCCGGTGCGACAGGGGGCACTGAAGCTTTCTTT
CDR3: CASSLFPSGATGGTEAFF

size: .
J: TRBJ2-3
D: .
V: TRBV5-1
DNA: TGCGCCAGCAGCTTAATAAGCACAGATACGCAGTATTTT
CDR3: CASSLISTDTQYF

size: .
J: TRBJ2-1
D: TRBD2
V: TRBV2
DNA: TGTGCCAGCCGCCTTGAGCGGGAATTCGTCCATGAGCAGTTCTTC
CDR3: CASRLEREFVHEQFF

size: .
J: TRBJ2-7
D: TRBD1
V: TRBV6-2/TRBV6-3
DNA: TGTGCCAGCAGTGGGACAGGGGCCCTAATAGATTTGGATGAGCAGTACTTC
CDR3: CASSGTGALIDLDEQYF

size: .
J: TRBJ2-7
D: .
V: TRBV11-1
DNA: TGTGCCAGCAGCTTTAGGGGAGGTAATTCCTACGAGCAGTACTTC
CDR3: CASSFRGGNSYEQYF

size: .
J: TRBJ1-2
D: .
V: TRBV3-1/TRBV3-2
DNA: TGTGCCAGCAGCACCATCGGGGGTTTATCGGTTGGCTACACCTTC
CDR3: CASSTIGGLSVGYTF

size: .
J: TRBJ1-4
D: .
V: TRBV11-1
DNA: TGTGCCAGCAGCCCACGTGGGGGCGCGGAGGAAAAACTGTTTTTT
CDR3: CASSPRGGAEEKLFF

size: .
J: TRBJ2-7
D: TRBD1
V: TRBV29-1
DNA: TGCAGCGTGGCAACCGGGACAGTCTACGAGCAGTACTTC
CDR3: CSVATGTVYEQYF

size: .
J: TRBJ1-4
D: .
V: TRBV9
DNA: TGTGCCAGCAGCGTTGGACAGAGTGCAACTAATGAAAAACTGTTTTTT
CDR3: CASSVGQSATNEKLFF